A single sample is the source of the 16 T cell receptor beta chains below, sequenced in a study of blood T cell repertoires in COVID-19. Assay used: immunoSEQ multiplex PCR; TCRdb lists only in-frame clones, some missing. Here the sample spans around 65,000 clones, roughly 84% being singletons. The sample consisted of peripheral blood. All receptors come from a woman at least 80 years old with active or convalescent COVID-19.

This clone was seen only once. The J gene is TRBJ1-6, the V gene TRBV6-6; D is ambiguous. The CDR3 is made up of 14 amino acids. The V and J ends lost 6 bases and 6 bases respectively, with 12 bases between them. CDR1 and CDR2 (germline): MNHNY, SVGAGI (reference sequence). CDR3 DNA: TGTGCCAGCAGAACCGCAGGCTTTAATTCACCCCTCCACTTT. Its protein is CASRTAGFNSPLHF.

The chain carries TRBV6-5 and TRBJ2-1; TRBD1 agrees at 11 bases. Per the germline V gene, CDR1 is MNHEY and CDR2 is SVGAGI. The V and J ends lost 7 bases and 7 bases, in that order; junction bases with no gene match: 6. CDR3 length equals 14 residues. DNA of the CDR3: TGTGCCAGCAACCACCGGGACAGGGGGAATGAGCAGTTCTTC. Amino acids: CASNHRDRGNEQFF.

DNA of the CDR3: TGTGCCAGCAGCCAGACACTGAGCTCTGGGGCCAACGTCCTGACTTTC. Translated: CASSQTLSSGANVLTF. The rearrangement uses TRBV3-1 (or the pseudogene TRBV3-2) and TRBJ2-6; D unresolved. The CDR3 totals 16 residues. The V end lost 3 bases, the J end lost 0 bases, and 9 bases lay between the germline ends. Germline V gene sequence: CDR1 LGHDT, CDR2 YNNKEL (reference sequence).

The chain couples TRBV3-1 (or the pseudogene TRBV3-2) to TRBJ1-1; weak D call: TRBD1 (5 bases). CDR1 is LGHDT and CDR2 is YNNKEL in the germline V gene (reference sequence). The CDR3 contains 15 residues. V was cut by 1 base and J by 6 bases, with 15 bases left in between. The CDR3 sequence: CASSQVPSGGSEAFF. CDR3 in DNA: TGTGCCAGCAGCCAAGTCCCCTCTGGGGGGTCTGAAGCTTTCTTT.

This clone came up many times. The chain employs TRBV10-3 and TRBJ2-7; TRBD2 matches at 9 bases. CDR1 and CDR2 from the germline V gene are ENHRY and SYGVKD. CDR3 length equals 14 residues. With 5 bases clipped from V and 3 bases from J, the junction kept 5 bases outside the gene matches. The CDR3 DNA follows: TGTGCCATCAGTCTTAGCGGGGGAGACTACGAGCAGTACTTC. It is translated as CAISLSGGDYEQYF.

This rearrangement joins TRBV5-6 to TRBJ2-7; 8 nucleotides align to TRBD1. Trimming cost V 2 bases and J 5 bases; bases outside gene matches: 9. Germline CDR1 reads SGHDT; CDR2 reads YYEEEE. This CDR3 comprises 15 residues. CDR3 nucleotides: TGTGCCAGCAGCTTCAAAGGGGACAGGATAAACGAGCAGTACTTC. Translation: CASSFKGDRINEQYF.

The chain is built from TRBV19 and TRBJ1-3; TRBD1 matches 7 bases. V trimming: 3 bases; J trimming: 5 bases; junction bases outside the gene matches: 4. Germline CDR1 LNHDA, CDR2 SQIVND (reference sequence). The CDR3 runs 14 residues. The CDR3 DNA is TGTGCCAGTAGTATGACAGGGAGAAGAAACACCATATATTTT. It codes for CASSMTGRRNTIYF.

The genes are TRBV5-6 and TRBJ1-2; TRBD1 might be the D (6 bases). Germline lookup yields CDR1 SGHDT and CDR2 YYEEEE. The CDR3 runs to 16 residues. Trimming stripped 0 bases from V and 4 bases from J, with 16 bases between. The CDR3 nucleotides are TGTGCCAGCAGCTTGGGGATAACAGGGTGGGCCTATGGCTACACCTTC. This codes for CASSLGITGWAYGYTF.

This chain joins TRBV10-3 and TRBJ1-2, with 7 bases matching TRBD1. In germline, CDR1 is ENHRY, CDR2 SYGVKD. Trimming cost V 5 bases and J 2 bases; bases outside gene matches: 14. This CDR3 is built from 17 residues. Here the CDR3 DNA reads TGTGCCATCAGTTCCCCCGGACAGGCGAGCAAGAACTATGGCTACACCTTC. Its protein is CAISSPGQASKNYGYTF.

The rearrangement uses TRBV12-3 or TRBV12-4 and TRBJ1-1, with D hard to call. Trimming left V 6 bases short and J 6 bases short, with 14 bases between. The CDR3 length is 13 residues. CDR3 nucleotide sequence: TGTGCCAGCAGGCGAGTCCGGCAGGCTGAAGCTTTCTTT. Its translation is CASRRVRQAEAFF.

The CDR3 loop is CASSLRILAGDHYEQYF. The CDR3 coding sequence is TGTGCCAGCAGCCTACGGATACTAGCGGGGGACCACTACGAGCAGTACTTC. The V gene is TRBV3-1 (or the pseudogene TRBV3-2), the J gene TRBJ2-7; 11 bases agree with TRBD2. Germline loops: CDR1 LGHDT, CDR2 YNNKEL (reference sequence). This CDR3 has 17 residues. J was trimmed by 3 bases and V by 4 bases; bases with no gene match: 11.

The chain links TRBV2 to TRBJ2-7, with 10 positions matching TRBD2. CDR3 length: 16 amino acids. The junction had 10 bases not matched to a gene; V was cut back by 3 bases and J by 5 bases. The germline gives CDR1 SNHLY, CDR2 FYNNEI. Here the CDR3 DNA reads TGTGCCAGCAGTGATGAGCGGGGGGGCAGCTTCCACGAGCAGTACTTC. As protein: CASSDERGGSFHEQYF.

The DNA of the CDR3 is TGTGCTAGTGGTTTGCTACAGGGGACAGGGGAGGTAGGAAACACCATATATTTT. It specifies CASGLLQGTGEVGNTIYF. The genes are TRBV12-5 and TRBJ1-3; 10 nucleotides align to TRBD1. The CDR3 extends over 18 amino acids. Germline V gene data show CDR1 as LGHNT and CDR2 as FRNRAP. Trimming at V came to 2 bases and at J to 4 bases, leaving 11 bases not matched to a gene. Supplemented by reference TRBV12-5 and TRBJ1-3, the full variable domain reads DARVTQTPRHKVTEMGQEVTMRCQPILGHNTVFWYRQTMMQGLELLAYFRNRAPLDDSGMPKDRFSAEMPDATLATLKIQPSEPRDSAVYFCASGLLQGTGEVGNTIYFGEGSWLTVV.

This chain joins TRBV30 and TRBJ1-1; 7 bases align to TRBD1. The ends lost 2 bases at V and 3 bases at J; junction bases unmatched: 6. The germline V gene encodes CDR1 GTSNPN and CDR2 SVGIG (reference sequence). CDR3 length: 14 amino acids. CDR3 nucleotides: TGTGCCTGGAGTCAGACAGGGTGGGACACTGAAGCTTTCTTT. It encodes CAWSQTGWDTEAFF.

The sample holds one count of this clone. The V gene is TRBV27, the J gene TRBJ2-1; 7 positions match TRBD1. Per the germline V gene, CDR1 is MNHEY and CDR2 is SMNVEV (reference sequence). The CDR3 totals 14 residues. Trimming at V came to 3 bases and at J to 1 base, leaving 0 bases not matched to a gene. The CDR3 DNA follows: TGTGCCAGCAGTTTGACAGGGTCCTACAATGAGCAGTTCTTC. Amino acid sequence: CASSLTGSYNEQFF.

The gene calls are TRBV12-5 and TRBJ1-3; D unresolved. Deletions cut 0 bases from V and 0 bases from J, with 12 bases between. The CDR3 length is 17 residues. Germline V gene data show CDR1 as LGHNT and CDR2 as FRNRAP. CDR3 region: CASGLVVFSSSGNTIYF. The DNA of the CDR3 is TGTGCTAGTGGTTTGGTAGTCTTCAGTTCCTCTGGAAACACCATATATTTT.